Shown below are 18 T cell receptor beta chains from a single sample sequenced in a study of blood T cell repertoires in COVID-19. Assay: immunoSEQ multiplex PCR; the TCRdb copy retains only in-frame clones and omits some. The sample records roughly 180,000 clones, 80% being singletons. Sequencing used PBMCs or T cells enriched from blood (not recorded which). All receptors derive from a man in his sixties who had been exposed to COVID-19.

The genes are TRBV10-1 and TRBJ1-2; no clear D. The CDR3 is made up of 13 amino acids. V lost 2 bases to trimming and J lost 2 bases, with 6 bases between them. Germline-derived CDR1 and CDR2 are WNHNN and SYGVQD (reference sequence). This CDR3 reads CASSEKRNYGYTF. The CDR3 DNA sequence: TGCGCCAGCAGTGAGAAGAGAAACTATGGCTACACCTTC.

This clone has a single count. This chain uses TRBV30 with TRBJ2-5; D is unresolved. The ends were cut back, 1 base at V and 5 bases at J, with 14 bases in the middle. The CDR3 loop spans 14 amino acids. Germline V gene data show CDR1 as GTSNPN and CDR2 as SVGIG (reference sequence). CDR3 protein: CAWSAGPLRETQYF. CDR3 sequence (DNA): TGTGCCTGGAGTGCCGGTCCCCTCCGGGAGACCCAGTACTTC.

V usage is TRBV30 and J usage is TRBJ2-5; 7 bases align to TRBD2. The length of the CDR3 is 12 residues. J was trimmed by 5 bases and V by 5 bases; bases with no gene match: 5. Germline CDR1 and CDR2: GTSNPN and SVGIG (reference sequence). The CDR3 loop reads CAWGGSRETQYF. For the CDR3, the DNA is TGTGCCTGGGGCGGGAGCCGGGAGACCCAGTACTTC.

This chain uses TRBV9 with TRBJ2-7; 7 nucleotides align to TRBD1. V was pared by 3 bases and J by 1 base, with 4 bases of the junction left unmatched. The CDR3 is 14 amino acids. The germline V gene encodes CDR1 SGDLS and CDR2 YYNGEE. The CDR3 nucleotides read TGTGCCAGCAGCGCGCGACAGGGATCCTACGAGCAGTACTTC. The encoded protein is CASSARQGSYEQYF.

V is TRBV30 and J is TRBJ1-2; 9 bases match TRBD1. The CDR3 extends over 13 amino acids. V lost 0 bases and J lost 6; bases outside the gene matches: 2. The germline CDR1 and CDR2 sequences are GTSNPN and SVGIG (reference sequence). This CDR3 reads CAWSVTGGDGYTF. CDR3 sequence (DNA): TGTGCCTGGAGTGTAACAGGGGGCGATGGCTACACCTTC.

J is TRBJ1-5 and V is TRBV2; TRBD1 is a possible D gene (6 bases). Germline-derived CDR1 and CDR2 are SNHLY and FYNNEI. With 6 bases removed from V and 4 bases from J, the gap between germline ends came to 13 bases. The CDR3 contains 14 residues. CDR3: CASSSGQMNQPQHF. CDR3 coding DNA: TGTGCCAGCAGCTCCGGACAGATGAATCAGCCCCAGCATTTT.

This chain links TRBV4-1 with TRBJ1-5; D unclear. Germline V gene sequence: CDR1 MGHRA, CDR2 YSYEKL. The CDR3 has 14 amino acids. V was pared by 2 bases and J by 4 bases, with 9 bases between. The chain's CDR3 is CASSQNGNNQPQHF. For the CDR3, the DNA is TGCGCCAGCAGCCAAAATGGCAATAATCAGCCCCAGCATTTT.

The V call is TRBV5-1, the J call TRBJ2-1; 8 bases agree with TRBD1. CDR3 length: 15 residues. The ends lost 5 bases at V and 4 bases at J; junction bases unmatched: 8. Germline V CDR1 and CDR2: SGHRS, YFSETQ. The CDR3 loop is CASRPGQGGYNEQFF. For the CDR3, the DNA is TGCGCCAGCAGGCCCGGACAGGGCGGGTACAATGAGCAGTTCTTC.

About this clone: Other DNA sequences in the sample encode the same CDR3. V and J are TRBV5-4 and TRBJ2-5; 7 nucleotides line up with TRBD1. The CDR3 sequence is 13 residues long. Looked up from germline, CDR1 is SGHNT and CDR2 is YYREEE (reference sequence). Unmatched junction bases numbered 1, after V lost 0 bases and J lost 5 bases. CDR3 region: CASSLVGGETQYF. The CDR3 bases are TGTGCCAGCAGCTTGGTAGGGGGCGAGACCCAGTACTTC.

The chain has TRBV7-6 and TRBJ2-7; possibly TRBD1 for D (5 bases). The CDR3 has 14 residues. Germline V gene lookup returns CDR1 SGHVS and CDR2 FNYEAQ. V was shortened by 3 bases and J by 3 bases, with 12 bases between the two germline ends. CDR3 bases: TGTGCCAGCAGCTTCCAGGGTAACTACTACGAGCAGTACTTC. Its protein is CASSFQGNYYEQYF.

This chain joins TRBV4-3 and TRBJ2-3; 8 positions match TRBD1. From germline, CDR1 is LGHNA and CDR2 YSLEER. With 0 bases clipped from V and 4 bases from J, the junction kept 6 bases outside the gene matches. The CDR3 has 16 residues. CDR3 in amino acids: CASSQDKDRGADTQYF. In DNA form, the CDR3 reads TGCGCCAGCAGCCAAGATAAAGACAGGGGTGCAGATACGCAGTATTTT.

The V and J genes are TRBV25-1 and TRBJ1-4; D is possibly TRBD1 (6 bases). The CDR3 loop spans 15 amino acids. The V gene's germline CDR1 is MGHDK and CDR2 SYGVNS. With 7 bases removed from V and 6 bases from J, the gap between germline ends came to 18 bases. The CDR3 nucleotides read TGTGCCAGCACCGAAAAGGGGGTCCTCCATGAAAAACTGTTTTTT. Translated: CASTEKGVLHEKLFF.

The V call is TRBV19, the J call TRBJ2-3, with TRBD1 identical over 8 bases. CDR1 is LNHDA, CDR2 SQIVND, per germline (reference sequence). The CDR3 is made up of 15 amino acids. With 6 bases clipped from V and 0 bases from J, the junction kept 5 bases outside the gene matches. The DNA of the CDR3 is TGTGCCAGTAGCCTGACAGGGGCCAGCACAGATACGCAGTATTTT. Its translation is CASSLTGASTDTQYF.

This clone appeared many times. The chain has TRBV19 and TRBJ2-2; D is perhaps TRBD1 (6 bases). Between the trimmed V and J ends, which lost 4 bases and 3 bases, there was a span of 12 bases. In germline, CDR1 is LNHDA, CDR2 SQIVND (reference sequence). This CDR3 contains 15 residues. CDR3 sequence reads: CASSSRQVDTGELFF. The DNA of the CDR3 is TGTGCCAGTAGTAGTCGACAGGTGGACACCGGGGAGCTGTTTTTT.

The chain links TRBV7-3 to TRBJ2-5, with D possibly TRBD1 on 6 matching bases. Germline V gene sequence: CDR1 SGHTA, CDR2 FQGTGA. V was trimmed by 2 bases and J by 2 bases, leaving 12 bases between them. This CDR3 is 15 amino acids long. The CDR3 here is CASSLEDSPQETQYF. CDR3 DNA: TGTGCCAGCAGCTTAGAGGACAGTCCTCAAGAGACCCAGTACTTC.

The CDR3 loop is CASSLAIAGVTGELFF. The DNA of the CDR3 is TGCGCCAGCAGCTTGGCCATAGCGGGAGTCACCGGGGAGCTGTTTTTT. This chain links TRBV5-1 with TRBJ2-2; 9 bases fit TRBD2. The CDR3 contains 16 residues. Germline V CDR1 and CDR2: SGHRS, YFSETQ. Unmatched junction bases numbered 4, after V lost 0 bases and J lost 4 bases.

This chain uses TRBV27 with TRBJ2-3, with D maybe TRBD2 (5 bases). V was cut by 2 bases and J by 3 bases, with 6 bases left in between. The CDR3 totals 13 residues. The V gene's germline CDR1 is MNHEY and CDR2 SMNVEV (reference sequence). CDR3 DNA: TGTGCCAGCAGTTTAAGGAGGACAGATACGCAGTATTTT. Translating it yields CASSLRRTDTQYF.

This clone was seen a few times. The chain couples TRBV6-5 to TRBJ2-5; D is unresolved. The CDR3 sequence is 13 residues long. The V gene lost 8 bases and the J gene lost 5 bases, with 15 bases spanning the gap. Germline CDR1 reads MNHEY; CDR2 reads SVGAGI. CDR3 nucleotide sequence: TGTGCCAGCGCGGCTACGACCTGGGAGACCCAGTACTTC. Amino acids: CASAATTWETQYF.